This T cell receptor (beta chain) was identified in a study of cytomegalovirus exposure and HLA in healthy donors. Those who donated were healthy bone marrow donors. Trimming took 8 bases from V and 1 from J; bases not matched to a gene: 4. This CDR3 comprises 13 residues. Looked up from germline, CDR1 is MNHNS and CDR2 is SASEGT. This clone was seen only once. Its specificity is unknown. A multiplex PCR was run with 60 Vbeta primers and 13 Jbeta primers. Repertoires were generated with immunoSEQ multiplex PCR, while TCRdb's copy carries only in-frame clones and drops some. The sample yields about 140,000 clones, under 70% seen once. Overall study findings and caveats: Exclusion as indistinguishable affected some V segments, including TRBV6-2 and TRBV6-3.

The chain joins TRBV6-1 to TRBJ1-1; 7 bases align to TRBD1. The specimen was PBMCs. This TCR derives from a man aged 30 to 39 in good health and CMV-seropositive. CDR3 residues: CASLGGPNTEAFF. CDR3 coding DNA: TGTGCCAGCCTAGGGGGCCCGAACACTGAAGCTTTCTTT.